The 27 T cell receptor beta chains below come from one sample, sequenced in a study of technical replicates of blood from four donors. This table comes from immunoSEQ multiplex PCR, and its TCRdb copy is limited to in-frame clones, with some not included. This table holds more than 65,000 clones, 90% to 95% found once. The sample comprised T cells isolated from PBMCs. These TCRs come from a human donor in good health.

CDR3 in amino acids: CASSLGAFSNNGEQFF. CDR3 coding DNA: TGCGCCAGCAGCTTGGGCGCTTTTAGCAACAATGGTGAGCAGTTCTTC. J is TRBJ2-1 and V is TRBV5-1; D not resolved. The ends were cut back, 0 bases at V and 9 bases at J, with 19 bases in the middle. This CDR3 spans 16 amino acids. Germline V gene sequence: CDR1 SGHRS, CDR2 YFSETQ.

The J gene is TRBJ2-3, the V gene TRBV6-6; 9 bases agree with TRBD2. V shed 8 bases and J 2 bases; nucleotides not matched to a gene: 11. The CDR3 has 16 residues. Germline V CDR1 and CDR2: MNHNY, SVGAGI (reference sequence). The CDR3 protein is CASRDPGTSPTDTQYF. CDR3 sequence (DNA): TGTGCCAGCCGAGACCCCGGGACTAGCCCCACAGATACGCAGTATTTT.

V usage is TRBV19 and J usage is TRBJ2-3; a possible D gene is TRBD2 (5 bases). The CDR3 has 16 amino acids. The germline V and J ends were trimmed by 5 bases and 5 bases, with 20 bases remaining between them. CDR1 LNHDA and CDR2 SQIVND come from the germline V gene (reference sequence). As DNA, the CDR3 is TGTGCCAGTAGTTTGTACTTCTCCGGGATTTTAGATACGCAGTATTTT. It is translated as CASSLYFSGILDTQYF.

The genes are TRBV6-1 and TRBJ2-7; D may be TRBD2 (5 bases). The ends were cut back, 3 bases at V and 3 bases at J, with 9 bases in the middle. Germline V gives CDR1 MNHNS, CDR2 SASEGT. The CDR3 has 13 amino acids. This CDR3 is CASSEGASYEQYF. CDR3 coding DNA: TGTGCCAGCAGTGAGGGAGCCAGCTACGAGCAGTACTTC.

The CDR3 reads CASSSLAGASYEQYF. CDR3 coding DNA: TGTGCCAGCAGCTCGCTAGCGGGAGCTTCCTACGAGCAGTACTTC. The chain recombines TRBV7-6 with TRBJ2-7; 10 bases line up with TRBD2. CDR1 is SGHVS, CDR2 FNYEAQ, per germline. Unmatched junction bases numbered 4, after V lost 4 bases and J lost 1 base. The CDR3 has 15 amino acids. The full variable domain, in which reference TRBV7-6 and TRBJ2-7 provide the parts outside the CDR3, is GAGVSQSPRYKVTKRGQDVALRCDPISGHVSLYWYRQALGQGPEFLTYFNYEAQQDKSGLPNDRFSAERPEGSISTLTIQRTEQRDSAMYRCASSSLAGASYEQYFGPGTRLTVT.

This clone was counted a single time. The chain joins TRBV10-3 to TRBJ1-2, with a weak D call TRBD1 (6 bases). The ends were cut back, 0 bases at V and 2 bases at J, with 10 bases in the middle. CDR1 ENHRY and CDR2 SYGVKD come from the germline V gene. The CDR3 has 15 amino acids. DNA of the CDR3: TGTGCCATCAGTGAGTCGACAGGAACCAACTATGGCTACACCTTC. This translates into CAISESTGTNYGYTF.

V is TRBV7-9 and J is TRBJ1-1; D gene ambiguous. This CDR3 is 12 amino acids long. V lost 10 bases and J lost 4, with 13 bases in between. CDR1 is SEHNR, CDR2 FQNEAQ, per germline (reference sequence). The CDR3: CAIQALITEAFF. Written as DNA, the CDR3 is TGTGCCATCCAGGCATTAATCACTGAAGCTTTCTTT. The entire variable domain, with the rest obtained from reference TRBV7-9 and TRBJ1-1, is as follows: DTGVSQNPRHKITKRGQNVTFRCDPISEHNRLYWYRQTLGQGPEFLTYFQNEAQLEKSRLLSDRFSAERPKGSFSTLEIQRTEQGDSAMYLCAIQALITEAFFGQGTRLTVV.

The chain is built from TRBV5-4 and TRBJ1-5; 9 nucleotides line up with TRBD1. Germline V gene data show CDR1 as SGHNT and CDR2 as YYREEE (reference sequence). The CDR3 extends over 19 amino acids. V shed 2 bases, J shed 1 base, and the junction held 13 bases outside the gene matches. In DNA form, the CDR3 reads TGTGCCAGCAGCTTTCCACAGGGGGCGCCGGGGCAGAGCAATCAGCCCCAGCATTTT. It yields the protein CASSFPQGAPGQSNQPQHF.

The rearrangement joins TRBV18 to TRBJ2-1; the match to TRBD2 covers 10 bases. This CDR3 has 15 amino acids. The V gene's germline CDR1 is KGHSH and CDR2 LQKENI. The J segment lost 8 bases and the V segment lost 5 bases, leaving 9 bases of the junction unmatched. The CDR3 DNA reads TGTGCCAGCTCAATCGGAACTAGCGGGATCGATGAGCAGTTCTTC. This gives the protein CASSIGTSGIDEQFF.

J is TRBJ2-7 and V is TRBV6-5, with D hard to call. Trimming cost V 2 bases and J 3 bases, with 2 bases left between them. Germline CDR1 and CDR2: MNHEY and SVGAGI. The CDR3 spans 11 residues. The CDR3 loop reads CASSYHYEQYF. The DNA of the CDR3 is TGTGCCAGCAGTTACCACTACGAGCAGTACTTC.

This sequence joins TRBV7-2 and TRBJ2-1, with D possibly TRBD1 on 6 matching bases. The ends were cut back, 4 bases at V and 2 bases at J, with 9 bases in the middle. Germline loops: CDR1 SGHTA, CDR2 FQGNSA. CDR3 size: 14 residues. The CDR3 DNA sequence: TGTGCCAGCAGCTCCAGGGGCGCCTACAATGAGCAGTTCTTC. Its protein product is CASSSRGAYNEQFF.

The V and J genes are TRBV5-4 and TRBJ1-1; TRBD1 matches at 8 bases. Losses at the gene ends were 3 bases for V and 6 bases for J; bases not matched to a gene: 10. The CDR3 covers 15 residues. CDR1 is SGHNT, CDR2 YYREEE, per germline (reference sequence). CDR3 sequence reads: CASSSGQQGASEAFF. DNA for the CDR3: TGTGCCAGCAGCTCGGGTCAGCAGGGGGCGTCTGAAGCTTTCTTT.

The chain combines TRBV29-1 with TRBJ1-2, with D uncertain. V lost 4 bases, J lost 8 bases, and 11 bases lay in between. In germline, CDR1 is SQVTM, CDR2 ANQGSEA. The CDR3 totals 11 residues. The CDR3 DNA is TGCAGCGTTGCCTCCACTTCGGGCTACACCTTC. This gives the protein CSVASTSGYTF.

With respect to this clone: The germline gene is not matched at one end of the junction; a read error may be the cause. The V and J genes are TRBV4-1 and TRBJ2-3, with 13 nucleotides matching TRBD2. Germline loops: CDR1 MGHRA, CDR2 YSYEKL. This CDR3 is built from 20 residues. This CDR3 is CASSQVSHLRTSGSKDTQYF. The DNA of the CDR3 is TGCGCCAGCAGCCAAGTGTCTCACCTCCGGACTAGCGGGAGCAAAGATACGCAGTATTTT.

The chain recombines TRBV7-7 with TRBJ2-7, with 7 bases that match TRBD1. This CDR3 comprises 13 residues. Germline-derived CDR1 and CDR2 are SSHAT and FNYEAQ (reference sequence). V was clipped by 4 bases and J by 3 bases; unmatched bases: 3. CDR3 nucleotides: TGTGCCAGCAGCTATGACAGGGACTACGAGCAGTACTTC. As protein: CASSYDRDYEQYF. Together with reference TRBV7-7 and TRBJ2-7, the CDR3 gives the full variable domain: GAGVSQSPRYKVTKRGQDVTLRCDPISSHATLYWYQQALGQGPEFLTYFNYEAQPDKSGLPSDRFSAERPEGSISTLTIQRTEQRDSAMYRCASSYDRDYEQYFGPGTRLTVT.

The chain joins TRBV5-1 to TRBJ2-1; 8 bases match TRBD1. V was clipped by 1 base and J by 8 bases; unmatched bases: 5. This CDR3 region has 14 residues. Germline CDR1 is SGHRS and CDR2 is YFSETQ. CDR3 protein: CASSLTGGVHEQFF. For the CDR3, the DNA is TGCGCCAGCAGCTTGACAGGGGGTGTCCATGAGCAGTTCTTC.

This clone appeared a single time. The chain couples TRBV2 to TRBJ1-2; D remains unclear. The CDR3 is made up of 11 amino acids. V gave up 6 bases and J gave up 8 bases, with 10 bases separating them. Germline CDR1 SNHLY, CDR2 FYNNEI. The CDR3 sequence is CASREDPGYTF. CDR3 sequence (DNA): TGTGCCAGCAGGGAGGATCCGGGCTACACCTTC. Based on the CDR3 plus reference TRBV2 and TRBJ1-2, the full variable domain is EPEVTQTPSHQVTQMGQEVILRCVPISNHLYFYWYRQILGQKVEFLVSFYNNEISEKSEIFDDQFSVERPDGSNFTLKIRSTKLEDSAMYFCASREDPGYTFGSGTRLTVV.

The chain combines TRBV5-1 with TRBJ1-1; maybe TRBD1 (6 bases). Germline V gives CDR1 SGHRS, CDR2 YFSETQ. Trimming removed 3 bases at V and 6 bases at J, with 12 bases between. This CDR3 contains 13 residues. The CDR3 protein is CASSSTGIAEAFF. CDR3 nucleotide sequence: TGCGCCAGCAGCTCAACAGGGATCGCTGAAGCTTTCTTT.

The V call is TRBV7-9, the J call TRBJ1-1, with D unresolved. Germline V gene lookup returns CDR1 SEHNR and CDR2 FQNEAQ (reference sequence). CDR3 length: 13 amino acids. The V end was cut by 6 bases, the J end by 6 bases, with 14 bases between. The CDR3: CASRGSGVSEAFF. CDR3 nucleotides: TGTGCCAGCAGGGGTTCCGGGGTATCTGAAGCTTTCTTT.

The V call is TRBV15, the J call TRBJ2-3, with 7 bases aligning to TRBD1. Germline values: CDR1 LNHNV, CDR2 YYDKDF (reference sequence). The ends lost 3 bases at V and 0 bases at J; junction bases unmatched: 6. CDR3 length: 16 residues. CDR3 DNA: TGTGCCACCAGCAGCAGGACAGGAACTAGCACAGATACGCAGTATTTT. Translating gives CATSSRTGTSTDTQYF.

The V call is TRBV28, the J call TRBJ1-4, with TRBD1 matching 10 bases. CDR1 and CDR2 from the germline V gene are MDHEN and SYDVKM. V was clipped by 3 bases and J by 8 bases; unmatched bases: 6. This CDR3 region has 15 residues. The DNA for the CDR3 is TGTGCCAGCAGTTTGGCCGGGACAGGGGTCGAAAAACTGTTTTTT. It is translated as CASSLAGTGVEKLFF.

The gene calls are TRBV6-5 and TRBJ2-6; D gene ambiguous. This CDR3 is built from 13 residues. Between the trimmed V and J ends, which lost 8 bases and 2 bases, there was a span of 7 bases. The germline CDR1 and CDR2 sequences are MNHEY and SVGAGI. The chain's CDR3 is CASQSPGANVLTF. The DNA of the CDR3 is TGTGCCAGCCAGTCTCCTGGGGCCAACGTCCTGACTTTC.

This rearrangement joins TRBV2 to TRBJ2-1; 10 bases line up with TRBD2. The CDR3 totals 12 residues. Germline V CDR1 and CDR2: SNHLY, FYNNEI. With 5 bases clipped from V and 14 bases from J, the junction kept 6 bases outside the gene matches. The CDR3 region is CASSTLAGVEFF. CDR3 in DNA: TGTGCCAGCAGTACCCTAGCGGGAGTAGAGTTCTTC.

The V and J genes are TRBV5-1 and TRBJ2-7, with 14 bases matching TRBD2. CDR1 and CDR2 from the germline V gene are SGHRS and YFSETQ. The CDR3 spans 14 residues. J gave up 12 bases and V 4 bases, and 9 bases lay outside the gene matches. The CDR3 bases are TGCGCCAGCAGCCCCCAGACTAGCGGGGGGGTTTTGTACTTC. Its protein product is CASSPQTSGGVLYF.

The chain links TRBV7-9 to TRBJ2-5; D is possibly TRBD1 (5 bases). The CDR3 sequence is 13 residues long. Germline values: CDR1 SEHNR, CDR2 FQNEAQ (reference sequence). With 1 base removed from V and 4 bases from J, the gap between germline ends came to 7 bases. The CDR3 nucleotides are TGTGCCAGCAGCTTAGGTGACAGAGAGACCCAGTACTTC. This gives the protein CASSLGDRETQYF.

This chain links TRBV5-1 with TRBJ2-7, with D possibly TRBD1 on 6 matching bases. Germline CDR1 and CDR2: SGHRS and YFSETQ. The CDR3 sequence is 17 residues long. The V gene lost 0 bases and the J gene lost 0 bases, with 16 bases spanning the gap. CDR3 sequence reads: CASSLVVLTDSSYEQYF. CDR3 in DNA: TGCGCCAGCAGCTTGGTCGTTCTAACGGACAGCTCCTACGAGCAGTACTTC.

This chain joins TRBV5-1 and TRBJ1-3; 7 bases map to TRBD1. With 4 bases clipped from V and 4 bases from J, the junction kept 8 bases outside the gene matches. This CDR3 comprises 15 residues. Germline CDR1 and CDR2: SGHRS and YFSETQ. The CDR3 is CASSPGGTDGNTIYF. The CDR3 nucleotides read TGCGCCAGCAGCCCTGGCGGGACAGACGGAAACACCATATATTTT.